The clone carrying this T cell receptor (beta chain) was observed many times. TCRdb redid the calling of the RT-PCR reads with MiXCR, one entry per CDR3 protein. The data contain about 680,000 distinct CDR3 sequences, approximately 15% of them seen just once; the ten biggest clones take up roughly 3.9%. The CDR3 is made up of 15 amino acids. The germline gives CDR1 SGHTA, CDR2 FQGNSA. The V gene end was trimmed by 6 bases and the J gene end by 4 bases; junction bases not matched to a gene: 10. Material: memory CD4+ T cells from blood. The clonotype was recovered from a female donor in good health, serving as a healthy control. The rearrangement joins TRBV7-2 to TRBJ2-5; TRBD2 matches 8 bases. The CDR3 coding sequence is TGTGCCAGCAGACGAGGACCGGCGGGAGGAGAGACCCAGTACTTC. Protein sequence: CASRRGPAGGETQYF.